The clone carrying this T cell receptor (beta chain) occurred many times. CDR1 and CDR2 from the germline V gene are MDHEN and SYDVKM. The V and J ends lost 6 bases and 5 bases respectively, with 16 bases between them. This CDR3 has 15 amino acids. The source of the sample is a study of T cells in Graves' hyperthyroidism and ophthalmopathy. Amplified TCR beta CDR3 regions came from RNA transcripts. With the HTBI primer set, the TCR CDR3 went through a first round of RT-PCR. A single record per CDR3 protein comes from TCRdb applying MiXCR to the multiplex PCR reads. The data contain a few hundred thousand distinct CDR3 sequences, approximately 14% of them singletons.

This TCR derives from a middle-aged woman with Graves' hyperthyroidism. This chain joins TRBV28 and TRBJ1-4, with D perhaps TRBD1 (6 bases). The source material was blood. The CDR3 sequence is CASRTYLDRNEKLFF. DNA for the CDR3: TGTGCCAGCAGAACCTACCTCGACAGGAATGAAAAACTGTTTTTT.